The sequence of this T cell receptor beta chain was determined in a study of T cell responses to AZD1222 COVID-19 vaccine. Study summary: Pooling covered second doses at about 4 or about 12 weeks. The study, taken as a whole, reports: At 160-218 and 743-854, vaccine-associated CD4 TCRs were dominant, and they spanned spike.

Method: immunoSEQ multiplex PCR; TCRdb's copy keeps in-frame clones and lacks some. The table records 90,000 to 150,000 clones, around 87% of them present only once. The CDR3 length is 12 residues. V lost 6 bases, J lost 14 bases, and 8 bases stayed unmatched. Per the germline V gene, CDR1 is MGHDK and CDR2 is SYGVNS. In regard to this clone: Its antigen is undetermined.

The chain links TRBV25-1 to TRBJ1-3, with 9 nucleotides matching TRBD1. Sequenced here: peripheral blood, sampled on day 0 of AZD1222 vaccination. The sequence came from an adult in good health. The CDR3 loop is CASRFTGTGLYF. The DNA of the CDR3 is TGTGCCAGCAGATTCACCGGGACAGGGTTATATTTT.